The rows below give T cell receptor beta chains drawn from one sample of a study of human T cells and chemical hapten exposure. Each CDR3 protein gets one entry after TCRdb re-called the RACE reads with MiXCR. The sample holds about 60,000 distinct CDR3 sequences, about 11% seen once. The input for sequencing was whole blood, taken in connection with sensitization to the hapten diphenylcyclopropenone (DPC). Receptors were obtained from a woman aged 40 to 50 with alopecia areata. Some clones in this sample may be carry-over from other donors' samples. CDR3s include the opening cysteine and the closing phenylalanine or tryptophan. Each record gives: clone size, J gene, V gene, D gene, CDR3 protein, CDR3 DNA. D genes are given only for firm matches. Where a row states a size, it is once, few, many or the class of an expanded clone; other rows omit it.

- TRBJ1-1 TRBV6-1 TRBD1 CASSGRGSTEAFF TGTGCCAGCAGTGGCAGGGGGAGCACTGAAGCTTTCTTT
few TRBJ2-7 TRBV27 - CASSPDGGRSYEQYF TGTGCCAGCAGCCCGGACGGGGGCCGAAGCTACGAGCAGTACTTC
few TRBJ1-2 TRBV7-2 - CASSFRGRDPATGYTF TGTGCCAGCAGCTTTAGGGGCCGGGACCCCGCTACAGGCTACACCTTC
few TRBJ2-7 TRBV6-2/TRBV6-3 - CASSHRAESSYEQYF TGTGCCAGCAGTCACCGAGCGGAAAGCTCCTACGAGCAGTACTTC
many TRBJ1-1 TRBV21-1 - CASSKWGGRLNTEAFF TGTGCCAGCAGCAAATGGGGGGGACGGCTGAACACTGAAGCTTTCTTT
many TRBJ1-2 TRBV3-1 - CASSQAGANYGYTF TGTGCCAGCAGCCAAGCGGGCGCTAACTATGGCTACACCTTC
few TRBJ1-2 TRBV9 TRBD1 CASSVDRGNYGYTF TGTGCCAGCAGCGTAGACAGGGGTAACTATGGCTACACCTTC
many TRBJ2-5 TRBV9 - CASSVDRQQETQYF TGTGCCAGCAGCGTAGACCGGCAACAAGAGACCCAGTACTTC
few TRBJ1-2 TRBV7-2 TRBD1 CASSFTIAGTGINGYTF TGTGCCAGCAGCTTTACAATCGCCGGGACAGGGATCAATGGCTACACCTTC
medium-sized TRBJ2-7 TRBV6-2/TRBV6-3 - CASSGGLGIHEQYF TGTGCCAGCAGTGGGGGACTTGGCATCCACGAGCAGTACTTC
few TRBJ2-1 TRBV6-2/TRBV6-3 - CASSYSNLGGLSSYNEQFF TGTGCCAGCAGTTACTCGAATCTGGGCGGTCTGAGCTCCTACAATGAGCAGTTCTTC
- TRBJ1-6 TRBV19 - CASGQYYNSPLHF TGTGCCAGTGGACAGTACTATAATTCACCCCTCCACTTT
few TRBJ1-2 TRBV7-9 TRBD1 CAARQGAKYGYTF TGTGCCGCGCGGCAGGGGGCGAAGTATGGCTACACCTTC
few TRBJ2-7 TRBV28 - CASSNSLPYEQYF TGTGCCAGCAGTAACAGCTTGCCCTACGAGCAGTACTTC
few TRBJ2-1 TRBV29-1 TRBD2 CSVRRGGAISEQFF TGCAGCGTTCGTCGGGGGGGGGCCATCAGTGAGCAGTTCTTC
- TRBJ2-7 TRBV6-6 TRBD1 CASSYPRTGSDEQYF TGTGCCAGCAGTTACCCTAGGACAGGGTCCGACGAGCAGTACTTC
- TRBJ2-5 TRBV29-1 TRBD1 CSVENRGETQYF TGCAGCGTTGAAAACAGGGGTGAGACCCAGTACTTC
few TRBJ2-7 TRBV6-2/TRBV6-3 - CASSRGHGSYEQYF TGTGCCAGCAGTCGAGGCCACGGCTCCTACGAGCAGTACTTC
- TRBJ1-1 TRBV5-1 - CASSPRVGAEAFF TGCGCCAGCAGTCCAAGGGTAGGGGCTGAAGCTTTCTTT
- TRBJ2-1 TRBV4-3 - CASSQVEGEQFF TGCGCCAGCAGCCAAGTTGAGGGGGAGCAGTTCTTC
few TRBJ2-7 TRBV29-1 - CSVEDQGDLSYEQYF TGCAGCGTTGAAGATCAAGGGGACCTCTCCTACGAGCAGTACTTC
few TRBJ2-5 TRBV7-2 - CASSSWQETQYF TGTGCCAGCAGCTCCTGGCAAGAGACCCAGTACTTC
few TRBJ1-5 TRBV12-3/TRBV12-4 TRBD1 CASSLIQGSSNQPQHF TGTGCCAGCAGTCTGATACAGGGGAGCAGCAATCAGCCCCAGCATTTT
few TRBJ1-5 TRBV5-4 TRBD1 CASSRTGEGNQPQHF TGTGCCAGCAGCCGCACAGGGGAGGGCAATCAGCCCCAGCATTTT
many TRBJ2-7 TRBV11-2 TRBD2 CASSAGLAGGFYEQYF TGTGCCAGCAGCGCGGGTCTAGCGGGCGGGTTCTACGAGCAGTACTTC
- TRBJ2-7 TRBV3-1 - CASSQDRKLEQYF TGTGCCAGCAGCCAAGATAGGAAGTTGGAGCAGTACTTC
many TRBJ1-5 TRBV4-1 - CASSQDSGGEGNQPQHF TGCGCCAGCAGCCAAGATTCTGGAGGGGAGGGAAATCAGCCCCAGCATTTT
- TRBJ2-1 TRBV6-5 - CASSYSILAAFREQFF TGTGCCAGCAGTTACTCAATCTTAGCCGCCTTTAGGGAGCAGTTCTTC
few TRBJ1-1 TRBV29-1 - CSVVEKQGTHTEAFF TGCAGCGTCGTCGAAAAACAGGGAACTCACACTGAAGCTTTCTTT
many TRBJ2-5 TRBV5-1 - CASSLALGKETQYF TGCGCCAGCAGCTTGGCACTGGGGAAAGAGACCCAGTACTTC
many TRBJ1-5 TRBV28 - CASSLGPGTSNQPQHF TGTGCCAGCAGTTTAGGCCCGGGTACGAGCAATCAGCCCCAGCATTTT
many TRBJ2-2 TRBV6-4 TRBD1 CARPGQGYTGELFF TGTGCCAGACCGGGACAGGGGTACACCGGGGAGCTGTTTTTT
- TRBJ1-2 TRBV6-2/TRBV6-3 TRBD1 CASIYRPGGYGYTF TGTGCCAGCATCTATCGGCCAGGGGGCTATGGCTACACCTTC
few TRBJ1-6 TRBV20-1 - CSARDRQPPNSPLHF TGCAGTGCTAGAGACCGACAGCCTCCAAATTCACCCCTCCACTTT
many TRBJ2-4 TRBV28 TRBD1 CASISGGVKNIQYF TGTGCCAGCATTTCAGGGGGCGTCAAAAACATTCAGTACTTC
- TRBJ2-1 TRBV9 TRBD2 CASSSRGEPYNEQFF TGTGCCAGCAGCTCGCGGGGGGAACCCTACAATGAGCAGTTCTTC
many TRBJ1-1 TRBV6-5 - CASSYVGRGAEAFF TGTGCCAGCAGTTACGTAGGGCGGGGCGCTGAAGCTTTCTTT
few TRBJ2-1 TRBV20-1 TRBD2 CSAGREALYNEQFF TGCAGTGCTGGCCGGGAGGCGCTCTACAATGAGCAGTTCTTC
many TRBJ1-2 TRBV6-1 TRBD1 CASNPRDRAAGYTF TGTGCCAGCAACCCGAGGGACAGGGCGGCTGGCTACACCTTC
few TRBJ1-2 TRBV6-6 - CATALSTTTSNYGYTF TGTGCCACTGCCCTGTCCACCACCACGTCTAACTATGGCTACACCTTC
- TRBJ1-6 TRBV6-1 TRBD1 CASSEGTGANSPLHF TGTGCCAGCAGTGAAGGAACAGGGGCGAATTCACCCCTCCACTTT
many TRBJ2-6 TRBV6-2/TRBV6-3 - CASSYWVTRDGANVLTF TGTGCCAGCAGTTACTGGGTGACTAGGGATGGGGCCAACGTCCTGACTTTC
many TRBJ2-1 TRBV7-2 - CASSLGFDEQFF TGTGCCAGCAGTTTAGGGTTCGATGAGCAGTTCTTC
few TRBJ1-6 TRBV20-1 TRBD1 CSAMTGVGSPLHF TGCAGTGCTATGACAGGGGTGGGTTCACCCCTCCACTTT
many TRBJ1-2 TRBV7-2 - CASSFPLRDSGYTF TGTGCCAGCAGCTTCCCCCTCCGGGACTCTGGCTACACCTTC
- TRBJ2-3 TRBV12-3/TRBV12-4 TRBD2 CASTTSGGWADTQYF TGTGCCAGCACGACTAGCGGGGGGTGGGCAGATACGCAGTATTTT
many TRBJ2-1 TRBV6-5 TRBD2 CASSSPSGNYNEQFF TGTGCCAGCAGTTCTCCTAGCGGTAACTACAATGAGCAGTTCTTC
- TRBJ2-3 TRBV20-1 - CSAREMGAGSAHTDTQYF TGCAGTGCTAGAGAAATGGGGGCGGGGAGCGCCCACACAGATACGCAGTATTTT
- TRBJ2-1 TRBV3-1 TRBD1 CASSQDGPGGGDEQFF TGTGCCAGCAGCCAAGATGGGCCAGGGGGTGGGGATGAGCAGTTCTTC
many TRBJ2-7 TRBV6-1 - CASTTTGLSSYEQYF TGTGCCAGCACTACCACGGGTCTAAGCTCCTACGAGCAGTACTTC
- TRBJ1-1 TRBV28 - CASSLSQGGAEAFF TGTGCCAGCAGTTTAAGTCAGGGTGGAGCTGAAGCTTTCTTT
few TRBJ2-5 TRBV25-1 TRBD1 CASSEYGDREETQYF TGTGCCAGCAGTGAATATGGGGACAGAGAAGAGACCCAGTACTTC